This T cell receptor beta chain is drawn from a study of T cell responses to AZD1222 COVID-19 vaccine. Here immunoSEQ multiplex PCR was the method, and the copy in TCRdb shows in-frame clones only, minus some. The data show roughly 180,000 clones, about 91% seen once. Trimming left V 1 base short and J 2 bases short, with 12 bases between. This CDR3 has 16 amino acids. Germline loops: CDR1 SGHVS, CDR2 FNYEAQ. With regard to this clone: Its antigen remains unidentified.

Study observations and caveats: Donor demographics were predominantly white British with a female majority; clonal diversity may be underestimated.

The source of this sequence is an adult in good health. This rearrangement joins TRBV7-6 to TRBJ1-3; D possibly corresponds to TRBD1 (6 bases). The material was peripheral blood, obtained on day 0 of AZD1222 vaccination. The CDR3 sequence: CASSLGWGQAGNTIYF. DNA for the CDR3: TGTGCCAGCAGCTTAGGATGGGGGCAGGCTGGAAACACCATATATTTT.